A selection of T cell receptor beta chains follows, all from one sample in a study of PD-1 blockade in classical Hodgkin lymphoma. TCRdb's copy holds only in-frame clones and misses some; the assay was immunoSEQ multiplex PCR. The sample records about 90,000 clones, 89% being singletons. This sample comprised peripheral blood mononuclear cells (PBMCs), obtained before the second cycle of nivolumab. The receptors were gathered from a human donor with classical Hodgkin lymphoma. Each CDR3 is given with its conserved first and last residue. D genes are given only for firm matches. Part of the rows lack a size; the others show once, few, many or a class for expanded clones.

abundance: .
v_gene: TRBV7-2
j_gene: TRBJ2-7
d_gene: .
CDR3nt: TGTGCCAGCAGCTTAGTTGGGGGAGGCGACGAGCAGTACTTC
CDR3aa: CASSLVGGGDEQYF

abundance: .
v_gene: TRBV4-1
j_gene: TRBJ2-2
d_gene: TRBD2
CDR3nt: TGCGCCAGCAGCCAAGAAGCGGGGACCGGGGAGCTGTTTTTT
CDR3aa: CASSQEAGTGELFF

abundance: .
v_gene: TRBV9
j_gene: TRBJ2-5
d_gene: .
CDR3nt: TGTGCCAGCAGCGTAGGGGTTGGAGGGGCACTGGAGACCCAGTACTTC
CDR3aa: CASSVGVGGALETQYF

abundance: .
v_gene: TRBV14
j_gene: TRBJ2-7
d_gene: TRBD2
CDR3nt: TGTGCCAGCAGCCAAGATGCGGGAGGTCCCTACGAGCAGTACTTC
CDR3aa: CASSQDAGGPYEQYF

abundance: .
v_gene: TRBV6-6
j_gene: TRBJ2-3
d_gene: .
CDR3nt: TGTGCCAGCAGTGCCACGTGGGGGTATACGCAGTATTTT
CDR3aa: CASSATWGYTQYF

abundance: .
v_gene: TRBV10-3
j_gene: TRBJ2-1
d_gene: TRBD2
CDR3nt: TGTGCCATCAGCACTAGCGGGAGTGACTATGAGCAGTTCTTC
CDR3aa: CAISTSGSDYEQFF

abundance: once
v_gene: TRBV29-1
j_gene: TRBJ1-2
d_gene: TRBD1
CDR3nt: TGCAGCGTTGTGGACAGGACTTATGGCTACACCTTC
CDR3aa: CSVVDRTYGYTF

abundance: .
v_gene: TRBV4-1
j_gene: TRBJ1-1
d_gene: TRBD1
CDR3nt: TGCGCCAGCAGCCCGAGACAGGGCAACACTGAAGCTTTCTTT
CDR3aa: CASSPRQGNTEAFF

abundance: .
v_gene: TRBV5-4
j_gene: TRBJ1-2
d_gene: TRBD1
CDR3nt: TGTGCCAGCAGCTTGCCCCAGGGGGTTGCAGCCAATGGCTACACCTTC
CDR3aa: CASSLPQGVAANGYTF

abundance: .
v_gene: TRBV7-2
j_gene: TRBJ2-1
d_gene: .
CDR3nt: TGTGCCAGCAGCCCCAAGGTCCACAATGAGCAGTTCTTC
CDR3aa: CASSPKVHNEQFF

abundance: .
v_gene: TRBV2
j_gene: TRBJ1-5
d_gene: .
CDR3nt: TGTGCCAGCAGTGAGGGGGGACGCAATCAGCCCCAGCATTTT
CDR3aa: CASSEGGRNQPQHF

abundance: .
v_gene: TRBV6-5
j_gene: TRBJ2-5
d_gene: .
CDR3nt: TGTGCCAGCAGCCCAGAGTCAGGGGCGACCCAGTACTTC
CDR3aa: CASSPESGATQYF

abundance: .
v_gene: TRBV4-1
j_gene: TRBJ1-2
d_gene: .
CDR3nt: TGCGCCAGCAGCCAAGATCGTTTTAACTATGGCTACACCTTC
CDR3aa: CASSQDRFNYGYTF

abundance: .
v_gene: TRBV7-8
j_gene: TRBJ1-5
d_gene: .
CDR3nt: TGTGCCAGCAGCTTAAAGGGTTGGATTGGCAATCAGCCCCAGCATTTT
CDR3aa: CASSLKGWIGNQPQHF

abundance: .
v_gene: TRBV2
j_gene: TRBJ1-1
d_gene: .
CDR3nt: TGTGCCAGCAGTTCCTTTTCAGGGACCACTGAAGCTTTCTTT
CDR3aa: CASSSFSGTTEAFF

abundance: .
v_gene: TRBV5-1
j_gene: TRBJ2-5
d_gene: .
CDR3nt: TGCGCCAGCAGCCCCTCCTCGGAGACCCAGTACTTC
CDR3aa: CASSPSSETQYF

abundance: .
v_gene: TRBV28
j_gene: TRBJ2-1
d_gene: TRBD2
CDR3nt: TGTGCCAGCAGTCCCCTAGCGGGGGGGTATTACAATGAGCAGTTCTTC
CDR3aa: CASSPLAGGYYNEQFF

abundance: once
v_gene: TRBV11-3
j_gene: TRBJ2-5
d_gene: .
CDR3nt: TGTGCCAGCAGCTTCCCAGGAGAGACCCAGTACTTC
CDR3aa: CASSFPGETQYF

abundance: .
v_gene: TRBV5-8
j_gene: TRBJ2-7
d_gene: .
CDR3nt: TGTGCCAGCAGCTTGCCTACAGGGATCGGCTACGAGCAGTACTTC
CDR3aa: CASSLPTGIGYEQYF

abundance: .
v_gene: TRBV6-6
j_gene: TRBJ1-1
d_gene: .
CDR3nt: TGTGCCAGCAGTACTGGGTCCCACACTGAAGCTTTCTTT
CDR3aa: CASSTGSHTEAFF

abundance: medium-sized
v_gene: TRBV5-1
j_gene: TRBJ1-1
d_gene: TRBD1
CDR3nt: TGCGCCAGCAGCTTGGAGACAGGGGTAGCGGACACTGAAGCTTTCTTT
CDR3aa: CASSLETGVADTEAFF

abundance: .
v_gene: TRBV5-8
j_gene: TRBJ2-5
d_gene: .
CDR3nt: TGTGCCAGCAGCTTACAGGAGCAAGAGACCCAGTACTTC
CDR3aa: CASSLQEQETQYF

abundance: .
v_gene: TRBV7-2
j_gene: TRBJ2-1
d_gene: TRBD2
CDR3nt: TGTGCCAGCAGCCCTCGGACTAGCGGGTATATTTACAATGAGCAGTTCTTC
CDR3aa: CASSPRTSGYIYNEQFF

abundance: .
v_gene: TRBV27
j_gene: TRBJ2-5
d_gene: TRBD1
CDR3nt: TGTGCCACCTGGACAGGGAAGACCCAGTACTTC
CDR3aa: CATWTGKTQYF

abundance: .
v_gene: TRBV10-1
j_gene: TRBJ2-2
d_gene: .
CDR3nt: TGCGCCAGCGCCCCCCACGGAAGGAACACCGGGGAGCTGTTTTTT
CDR3aa: CASAPHGRNTGELFF

abundance: .
v_gene: TRBV7-9
j_gene: TRBJ2-3
d_gene: .
CDR3nt: TGTGCCAGCAGCCAGAGAGTTCGCCCAGATACGCAGTATTTT
CDR3aa: CASSQRVRPDTQYF

abundance: .
v_gene: TRBV4-2
j_gene: TRBJ2-3
d_gene: .
CDR3nt: TGTGCCAGCAGCCTACCCATGGACACCGGGGCCACAGATACGCAGTATTTT
CDR3aa: CASSLPMDTGATDTQYF

abundance: .
v_gene: TRBV27
j_gene: TRBJ2-1
d_gene: .
CDR3nt: TGTGCCAGCAGTCTAAGTAGGGTTTTCAAGTTCGATGAGCAGTTCTTC
CDR3aa: CASSLSRVFKFDEQFF

abundance: .
v_gene: TRBV2
j_gene: TRBJ2-3
d_gene: .
CDR3nt: TGTGCCAGCACTGATAGGGGGGGAAGCACAGATACGCAGTATTTT
CDR3aa: CASTDRGGSTDTQYF

abundance: .
v_gene: TRBV10-3
j_gene: TRBJ1-3
d_gene: .
CDR3nt: TGTGCCATCAGGACTAACAGGGAGGGGAACGCAAACACCATATATTTT
CDR3aa: CAIRTNREGNANTIYF

abundance: once
v_gene: TRBV7-7
j_gene: TRBJ2-3
d_gene: .
CDR3nt: TGTGCCAGCAGCGAGCATGGCACAGATACGCAGTATTTT
CDR3aa: CASSEHGTDTQYF

abundance: .
v_gene: TRBV10-3
j_gene: TRBJ2-3
d_gene: TRBD1
CDR3nt: TGTGCCATCAGTGACGACAGGGGAAGCACAGATACGCAGTATTTT
CDR3aa: CAISDDRGSTDTQYF

abundance: .
v_gene: TRBV13
j_gene: TRBJ2-2
d_gene: TRBD2
CDR3nt: TGTGCCACCACTCTAGCGGGAGTCGACACCGGGGAGCTGTTTTTT
CDR3aa: CATTLAGVDTGELFF

abundance: .
v_gene: TRBV4-1
j_gene: TRBJ2-3
d_gene: TRBD1
CDR3nt: TGCGCCAGCAGCCAAGATCTGAAGGGGGCTGATACGCAGTATTTT
CDR3aa: CASSQDLKGADTQYF

abundance: .
v_gene: TRBV27
j_gene: TRBJ2-4
d_gene: .
CDR3nt: TGTGCCAGCAGCCAAAGCCCCCCCGGGGGCACCCTGTCCAAAAACATTCAGTACTTC
CDR3aa: CASSQSPPGGTLSKNIQYF

abundance: .
v_gene: TRBV7-9
j_gene: TRBJ2-4
d_gene: .
CDR3nt: TGTGCCAGCAGCTCTAGGGGATTAGGCAAAAACATTCAGTACTTC
CDR3aa: CASSSRGLGKNIQYF

abundance: .
v_gene: TRBV5-1
j_gene: TRBJ2-7
d_gene: .
CDR3nt: TGCGCCAGCAGCCTACCAACAGCCCGGGGGGAGCAGTACTTC
CDR3aa: CASSLPTARGEQYF

abundance: .
v_gene: TRBV19
j_gene: TRBJ2-1
d_gene: .
CDR3nt: TGTGCCAGTAGTGTACAGGGCTACAATGAGCAGTTCTTC
CDR3aa: CASSVQGYNEQFF

abundance: .
v_gene: TRBV7-9
j_gene: TRBJ2-7
d_gene: TRBD1
CDR3nt: TGTGCCGGAGCCGAAGGACAGGCCTACGAGCAGTACTTC
CDR3aa: CAGAEGQAYEQYF

abundance: once
v_gene: TRBV6-5
j_gene: TRBJ2-5
d_gene: .
CDR3nt: TGTGCCAGCAGCAGGAGGGGGCAAGAGACCCAGTACTTC
CDR3aa: CASSRRGQETQYF

abundance: .
v_gene: TRBV2
j_gene: TRBJ2-7
d_gene: TRBD2
CDR3nt: TGTGCCAGCAGTGACGGGACTAACTACGAGCAGTACTTC
CDR3aa: CASSDGTNYEQYF

abundance: .
v_gene: TRBV4-2
j_gene: TRBJ1-1
d_gene: .
CDR3nt: TGTGCCAGCAGCCAAGATCATCAGGGTTGGAACACTGAAGCTTTCTTT
CDR3aa: CASSQDHQGWNTEAFF

abundance: .
v_gene: TRBV5-1
j_gene: TRBJ1-4
d_gene: .
CDR3nt: TGCGCCAGCAGCTTGGAGGGTGGGGCAGGGGAAAAACTGTTTTTT
CDR3aa: CASSLEGGAGEKLFF

abundance: .
v_gene: TRBV7-7
j_gene: TRBJ2-3
d_gene: .
CDR3nt: TGTGCTATAGGGGGCGGGGGTACAGATACGCAGTATTTT
CDR3aa: CAIGGGGTDTQYF

abundance: once
v_gene: TRBV2
j_gene: TRBJ2-7
d_gene: .
CDR3nt: TGTGCCAGCAGCGCGGAAAGGTCCTACGAGCAGTACTTC
CDR3aa: CASSAERSYEQYF

abundance: few
v_gene: TRBV28
j_gene: TRBJ1-6
d_gene: .
CDR3nt: TGTGCCAGCAGTTTATTAACCTCACCCCTCCACTTT
CDR3aa: CASSLLTSPLHF

abundance: .
v_gene: TRBV28
j_gene: TRBJ1-2
d_gene: TRBD1
CDR3nt: TGTGCCAGCAGTTCGGGACAGGGGTGGATTAACTATGGCTACACCTTC
CDR3aa: CASSSGQGWINYGYTF

abundance: .
v_gene: TRBV19
j_gene: TRBJ1-5
d_gene: TRBD1
CDR3nt: TGTGCCAGTAGTATAGTTCCCTCTGGGACAGGGGTCCATCAGCCCCAGCATTTT
CDR3aa: CASSIVPSGTGVHQPQHF

abundance: .
v_gene: TRBV9
j_gene: TRBJ2-7
d_gene: .
CDR3nt: TGTGCCAGCAGCGTATCCGGGTATACCTACGAGCAGTACTTC
CDR3aa: CASSVSGYTYEQYF

abundance: .
v_gene: TRBV19
j_gene: TRBJ1-2
d_gene: .
CDR3nt: TGTGCCAGTAGTATGGCAGATGGGTATGGCTACACCTTC
CDR3aa: CASSMADGYGYTF

abundance: once
v_gene: TRBV19
j_gene: TRBJ2-1
d_gene: .
CDR3nt: TGTGCCAGTAGTATAGCGGGGGAGACAAACAATGAGCAGTTCTTC
CDR3aa: CASSIAGETNNEQFF

abundance: .
v_gene: TRBV10-3
j_gene: TRBJ2-6
d_gene: .
CDR3nt: TGTGCCATCACGAGAGGCGTCTCTGGGGCCAACGTCCTGACTTTC
CDR3aa: CAITRGVSGANVLTF

abundance: .
v_gene: TRBV7-9
j_gene: TRBJ2-1
d_gene: TRBD2
CDR3nt: TGTGCCAGCATACGTAGCGGGGTGTACAATGAGCAGTTCTTC
CDR3aa: CASIRSGVYNEQFF

abundance: .
v_gene: TRBV21-1
j_gene: TRBJ1-1
d_gene: .
CDR3nt: TGTGCCAGCAGCAAAGGAAGGACAGGGAGTCTGAACACTGAAGCTTTCTTT
CDR3aa: CASSKGRTGSLNTEAFF

abundance: .
v_gene: TRBV13
j_gene: TRBJ1-6
d_gene: .
CDR3nt: TGTGCCAGCATCCATCCCCGTGGACAGTCAAATTCACCCCTCCACTTT
CDR3aa: CASIHPRGQSNSPLHF